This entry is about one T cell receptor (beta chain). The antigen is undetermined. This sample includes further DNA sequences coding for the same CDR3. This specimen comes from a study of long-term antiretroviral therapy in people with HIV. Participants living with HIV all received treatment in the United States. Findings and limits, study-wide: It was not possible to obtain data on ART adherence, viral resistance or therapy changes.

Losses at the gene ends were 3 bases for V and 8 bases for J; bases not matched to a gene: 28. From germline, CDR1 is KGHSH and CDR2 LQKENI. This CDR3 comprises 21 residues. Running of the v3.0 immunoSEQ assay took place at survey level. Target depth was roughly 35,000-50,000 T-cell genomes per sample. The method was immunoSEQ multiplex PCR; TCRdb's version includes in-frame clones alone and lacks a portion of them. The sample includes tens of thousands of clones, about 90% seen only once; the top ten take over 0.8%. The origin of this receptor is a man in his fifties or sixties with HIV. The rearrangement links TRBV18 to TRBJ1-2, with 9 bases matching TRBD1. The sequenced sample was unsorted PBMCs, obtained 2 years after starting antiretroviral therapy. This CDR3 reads CASSPTSRWPGQGLGHYGYTF. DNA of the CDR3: TGTGCCAGCTCACCGACATCACGATGGCCGGGACAGGGTTTAGGTCATTACGGCTACACCTTC.